A selection of T cell receptor beta chains follows, all from one sample in a study of identical twins. TCRdb independently ran MiXCR on the 5' RACE reads; one entry per CDR3 protein. This table has just under 650,000 distinct CDR3 sequences, about 7.6% appearing once. The same sample was also studied in work on yellow fever vaccine responses in identical twins.

What was sequenced was PBMCs. Receptors were obtained from a woman younger than 30 in good health. The CDR3 runs from the conserved cysteine through the conserved F or W. D genes are given only for firm matches. Clone sizes are given selectively: once, few, many, or a class where the clone is expanded.

cdr3_nt,cdr3_aa,d_call,v_call,j_call,clone_size
TGTGCCAGCAGCACAGGGGGTCTTCTAGCCAAAAACATTCAGTACTTC,CASSTGGLLAKNIQYF,TRBD1,TRBV12-3/TRBV12-4,TRBJ2-4,many
TGTGCCAGCAGCCCCCTAAGCGGGAGAGACGAGCAGTACTTC,CASSPLSGRDEQYF,TRBD2,TRBV3-1,TRBJ2-7,-
TGTGCCAGCAGTTTAGTAGCGGGGGTTGCAGATACGCAGTATTTT,CASSLVAGVADTQYF,TRBD2,TRBV27,TRBJ2-3,few
TGTGCCATCAGTGAGTCCGGGATTCAGAACACCGGGGAGCTGTTTTTT,CAISESGIQNTGELFF,-,TRBV10-3,TRBJ2-2,few
TGCAGCGTTGAGCGCGGGACTAGCGGGAGGGATGAGCAGTTCTTC,CSVERGTSGRDEQFF,TRBD2,TRBV29-1,TRBJ2-1,many
TGTGCCATCAGTGAAATTGTAGGCAATCAGCCCCAGCATTTT,CAISEIVGNQPQHF,-,TRBV10-3,TRBJ1-5,few
TGTGCCAGCACCTCCTTTGGGGTAGCGGGAGAGACCCAGTACTTC,CASTSFGVAGETQYF,TRBD2,TRBV12-3/TRBV12-4,TRBJ2-5,-
TGCGCCAGCAGCCAAACCGGGTCGGGCACCGGGGAGCTGTTTTTT,CASSQTGSGTGELFF,-,TRBV5-1,TRBJ2-2,-
TGTGCCAGCCTAAAACAGACCTGGAACACTGAAGCTTTCTTT,CASLKQTWNTEAFF,-,TRBV28,TRBJ1-1,-
TGCAGCGTTGTAGCGGGAGCAGACGAGCAGTACTTC,CSVVAGADEQYF,TRBD2,TRBV29-1,TRBJ2-7,-
TGTGCCAGCAGCCAAGAAAGAAACGAGCAGTACTTC,CASSQERNEQYF,-,TRBV3-1,TRBJ2-7,many
TGTGCCAGTAGTACGAGGCCGACAGGGGGCCATGGCTACACCTTC,CASSTRPTGGHGYTF,TRBD1,TRBV19,TRBJ1-2,few
TGCAGTGCCGTCAAGGCGGGAGACTCTCCCTACGAGCAGTACTTC,CSAVKAGDSPYEQYF,TRBD2,TRBV20-1,TRBJ2-7,few
TGTGCCAGCAGTGGATTCGGCTACGAGCAGTACTTC,CASSGFGYEQYF,-,TRBV12-3/TRBV12-4,TRBJ2-7,-
TGCAGTGCTACCCCCAGGGGGCTGTATGGCTACACCTTC,CSATPRGLYGYTF,TRBD1,TRBV20-1,TRBJ1-2,many
TGCGCCAGCAGCCTCCGGACCGGGGACACTGAAGCTTTCTTT,CASSLRTGDTEAFF,-,TRBV5-1,TRBJ1-1,many
TGCAGTGCTAGAGTCCAGCCCTATGGCTACACCTTC,CSARVQPYGYTF,-,TRBV20-1,TRBJ1-2,-
TGCGCCAGCAGGGACAGCGGGAAGGGCACTGAAGCTTTCTTT,CASRDSGKGTEAFF,-,TRBV4-1,TRBJ1-1,many
TGTGCCACCACGGACAGGGAAGAGACCCAGTACTTC,CATTDREETQYF,TRBD1,TRBV24-1,TRBJ2-5,few
TGTGCCAGCAGCTATAGCGGGGGGGCCGGGGAGCTGTTTTTT,CASSYSGGAGELFF,TRBD2,TRBV7-2,TRBJ2-2,few
TGTGCCAGCAGCCAACCCTCTAGCGGACGGACAGATACGCAGTATTTT,CASSQPSSGRTDTQYF,TRBD2,TRBV3-1,TRBJ2-3,many
TGTGCCACCAGTGATCCGAAGGGCTTCGACAGCGAGCAGTACTTC,CATSDPKGFDSEQYF,-,TRBV24-1,TRBJ2-7,many
TGTGCCAGCAGCACATCCGGGACAGGGAACGAAAAACTGTTTTTT,CASSTSGTGNEKLFF,TRBD1,TRBV7-2,TRBJ1-4,few
TGCGCCAGCTCCGACACCACCAACTATGGCTACACCTTC,CASSDTTNYGYTF,-,TRBV5-1,TRBJ1-2,many
TGCGCCAGCAGCTCCGAGGACAGGGCATTCCGCTACACCTTC,CASSSEDRAFRYTF,TRBD1,TRBV5-1,TRBJ1-2,many
TGTGCCACCGCCCGGGGGATCCAAGAGACCCAGTACTTC,CATARGIQETQYF,-,TRBV10-3,TRBJ2-5,many